This T cell receptor (beta chain) was obtained from a study of T cell responses to AZD1222 COVID-19 vaccine. Profiling relied on immunoSEQ multiplex PCR, and the TCRdb table lists in-frame clones only, not all of them. The table records 90,000 to 150,000 clones, roughly nine tenths of them present only once. The CDR3 is 11 residues long. The V end was cut by 10 bases, the J end by 7 bases, with 13 bases between. CDR1 is SNHLY and CDR2 is FYNNEI in the germline V gene. The sample here was peripheral blood, taken on day 0 of AZD1222 vaccination. This clonotype was sampled from an adult in good health. The chain couples TRBV2 to TRBJ1-2; possibly TRBD1 for D (5 bases). In nucleotides, the CDR3 is TGTGCCACCAGGCAGGGTACTGGCTACACCTTC. Its translation: CATRQGTGYTF.